This entry lists 29 T cell receptor beta chains sequenced from one sample in a study of CD8+ T cells in alopecia areata. As for treatment: oral pan-JAK inhibitor, 5-10 mg twice daily. The authors extracted RNA and reverse transcribed it into cDNA as the sequencing template. The data were produced by immunoSEQ multiplex PCR, yet TCRdb's version contains in-frame clones alone and is incomplete. Among about 200,000 clones listed, roughly three fifths were seen once. The specimen was CD4+ T cells sorted from blood, collected at week 4, from a patient treated with tofacitinib. The receptor set was obtained from a human donor with alopecia areata.

The CDR3 spells CASSLGTPFNEKLFF. The CDR3 DNA is TGCGCCAGCAGCTTGGGGACACCATTTAATGAAAAACTGTTTTTT. The chain recombines TRBV5-1 with TRBJ1-4, with D possibly TRBD1 on 5 matching bases. There are 15 residues in the CDR3. V lost 0 bases and J 4 bases, leaving 10 bases between the germline ends. CDR1 SGHRS and CDR2 YFSETQ come from the germline V gene. The entire variable domain, with the rest obtained from reference TRBV5-1 and TRBJ1-4, is as follows: KAGVTQTPRYLIKTRGQQVTLSCSPISGHRSVSWYQQTPGQGLQFLFEYFSETQRNKGNFPGRFSGRQFSNSRSEMNVSTLELGDSALYLCASSLGTPFNEKLFFGSGTQLSVL.

This sequence joins TRBV2 and TRBJ2-5, with a possible D match to TRBD1 (5 bases). Germline CDR1 and CDR2: SNHLY and FYNNEI. With 6 bases removed from V and 1 base from J, the gap between germline ends came to 12 bases. The CDR3 runs 14 residues. CDR3 amino acids: CASSPDSLQETQYF. Here the CDR3 DNA reads TGTGCCAGCAGCCCCGACAGCCTCCAAGAGACCCAGTACTTC.

Only a few counts were recorded for this clone. This chain uses TRBV19 with TRBJ1-6; D gene unclear. Germline V lookup: CDR1 LNHDA, CDR2 SQIVND (reference sequence). V dropped 5 bases and J dropped 7 bases, with 9 bases sitting between them. CDR3 length: 13 residues. CDR3 loop: CASSLARNSPLHF. The CDR3 DNA sequence: TGTGCCAGTAGTCTCGCGCGAAATTCACCCCTCCACTTT.

The gene calls are TRBV5-1 and TRBJ2-3; a possible D gene is TRBD2 (5 bases). Trimming removed 0 bases at V and 6 bases at J, with 11 bases between. CDR1 and CDR2 from the germline V gene are SGHRS and YFSETQ. This CDR3 spans 14 amino acids. DNA of the CDR3: TGCGCCAGCAGCTTGGGACTATCGGTGGATACGCAGTATTTT. This codes for CASSLGLSVDTQYF.

The table lists this clone with a few counts. The J gene is TRBJ2-6, the V gene TRBV30; no reliable D call. V was trimmed by 0 bases and J by 0 bases, leaving 12 bases between them. The CDR3 spans 17 residues. CDR1 and CDR2 from the germline V gene are GTSNPN and SVGIG (reference sequence). Here the CDR3 DNA reads TGTGCCTGGAGTGTTTACCCCAGGTCCTCTGGGGCCAACGTCCTGACTTTC. It codes for CAWSVYPRSSGANVLTF.

The chain uses TRBV15 and TRBJ2-3, with D maybe TRBD2 (7 bases). Germline values: CDR1 LNHNV, CDR2 YYDKDF (reference sequence). V gave up 0 bases and J gave up 0 bases, with 19 bases separating them. The CDR3 is 19 amino acids. CDR3 sequence (DNA): TGTGCCACCAGCAGAGATGAGGCGGGGGACATACTCAGCACAGATACGCAGTATTTT. Its translation: CATSRDEAGDILSTDTQYF.

There are a few counts of this clone. This chain joins TRBV5-4 and TRBJ2-3; D remains unclear. The CDR3 has 12 residues. Trimming stripped 7 bases from V and 8 bases from J, with 14 bases between. CDR1 is SGHNT, CDR2 YYREEE, per germline (reference sequence). Here the CDR3 DNA reads TGTGCCAGCTGGCTTGTAGGCGGTACGCAGTATTTT. Its translation: CASWLVGGTQYF.

This clone was counted many times. J is TRBJ2-4 and V is TRBV27; D perhaps matches TRBD1 (6 bases). The germline CDR1 and CDR2 sequences are MNHEY and SMNVEV (reference sequence). Trimming removed 5 bases from V and 11 bases from J, with 16 bases in between. This CDR3 spans 13 amino acids. The chain's CDR3 is CASSPPTRQVQYF. The CDR3 bases are TGTGCCAGCAGTCCACCGACTCGACAGGTTCAGTACTTC.

The chain uses TRBV30 and TRBJ2-3, with D hard to call. Germline loops: CDR1 GTSNPN, CDR2 SVGIG (reference sequence). The V end was cut by 4 bases, the J end by 5 bases, with 13 bases between. The CDR3 sequence is 13 residues long. Written as DNA, the CDR3 is TGTGCCTGGAATGTATTGTTCGGAGATACGCAGTATTTT. The encoded protein is CAWNVLFGDTQYF. Together with reference TRBV30 and TRBJ2-3, the CDR3 gives the full variable domain: SQTIHQWPATLVQPVGSPLSLECTVEGTSNPNLYWYRQAAGRGLQLLFYSVGIGQISSEVPQNLSASRPQDRQFILSSKKLLLSDSGFYLCAWNVLFGDTQYFGPGTRLTVL.

The chain recombines TRBV15 with TRBJ2-7; TRBD1 might be the D (6 bases). The V end was cut by 1 base, the J end by 3 bases, with 10 bases between. The CDR3 runs 14 residues. From germline, CDR1 is LNHNV and CDR2 YYDKDF (reference sequence). CDR3 amino acids: CATSRGLTGYEQYF. The CDR3 DNA follows: TGTGCCACCAGCAGAGGCCTGACAGGCTACGAGCAGTACTTC.

This clone was detected only a few times. The chain combines TRBV9 with TRBJ2-2; no clear D. The V gene's germline CDR1 is SGDLS and CDR2 YYNGEE. V was cut by 1 base and J by 7 bases, with 8 bases left in between. CDR3 size: 13 residues. CDR3 sequence (DNA): TGTGCCAGCAGCGTATCTAGAGACGGGGAGCTGTTTTTT. Its protein product is CASSVSRDGELFF. The full variable domain, its missing parts supplied by reference TRBV9 and TRBJ2-2, is DSGVTQTPKHLITATGQRVTLRCSPRSGDLSVYWYQQSLDQGLQFLIQYYNGEERAKGNILERFSAQQFPDLHSELNLSSLELGDSALYFCASSVSRDGELFFGEGSRLTVL.

About this clone: One junction end does not reproduce the germline sequence, and a read error may be involved. V usage is TRBV7-8 and J usage is TRBJ2-3, with D perhaps TRBD2 (6 bases). Germline V lookup: CDR1 SGHVS, CDR2 FQNEAQ. CDR3 length equals 12 residues. The chain's CDR3 is CASSQTRAGWCF. CDR3 nucleotide sequence: TGTGCCAGCAGCCAGACTAGGGCAGGGTGGTGTTTT.

The chain uses TRBV29-1 and TRBJ2-5; D assignment may be TRBD1 or TRBD2 (5 bases each). The length of the CDR3 is 14 residues. The germline V and J ends were trimmed by 4 bases and 1 base, with 13 bases remaining between them. Germline V CDR1 and CDR2: SQVTM, ANQGSEA. CDR3 in amino acids: CSVGGEGLQETQYF. CDR3 sequence (DNA): TGCAGCGTTGGAGGAGAGGGGCTCCAAGAGACCCAGTACTTC.

The chain joins TRBV30 to TRBJ1-2, with D unresolved. This CDR3 spans 11 amino acids. Germline loops: CDR1 GTSNPN, CDR2 SVGIG (reference sequence). Trimming shortened V by 2 bases and J by 4 bases, and 5 bases separated the two germline ends. In DNA form, the CDR3 reads TGTGCCTGGAGTAGGATCTATGGCTACACCTTC. As protein: CAWSRIYGYTF.

The V and J genes are TRBV5-4 and TRBJ2-7; 10 bases fit TRBD2. The CDR3 is 16 amino acids. V was pared by 2 bases and J by 4 bases, with 9 bases of the junction left unmatched. Germline V CDR1 and CDR2: SGHNT, YYREEE (reference sequence). CDR3 coding DNA: TGTGCCAGCAGCTTCTGGAGCGGGGGGGCGTTTTACGAGCAGTACTTC. Its translation: CASSFWSGGAFYEQYF.

The chain recombines TRBV29-1 with TRBJ2-3, with D hard to call. Trimming cost V 4 bases and J 2 bases, with 10 bases left between them. The CDR3 has 13 amino acids. From germline, CDR1 is SQVTM and CDR2 ANQGSEA. This chain's CDR3 is CSVAGIDTDTQYF. CDR3 nucleotides: TGCAGCGTTGCGGGTATAGACACAGATACGCAGTATTTT.

Comments on this clone: Other DNA sequences in the sample encode the same CDR3. J is TRBJ1-5 and V is TRBV15, with unresolved D. V was clipped by 0 bases and J by 6 bases, with 3 bases between them. Germline values: CDR1 LNHNV, CDR2 YYDKDF (reference sequence). This CDR3 spans 12 amino acids. This chain's CDR3 is CATSRDRQPQHF. In nucleotides, the CDR3 is TGTGCCACCAGCAGAGATCGTCAGCCCCAGCATTTT.

The chain combines TRBV29-1 with TRBJ2-4; D possibly corresponds to TRBD2 (5 bases). The V gene's germline CDR1 is SQVTM and CDR2 ANQGSEA. The germline V and J ends were trimmed by 1 base and 10 bases, with 14 bases remaining between them. CDR3 length equals 13 residues. For the CDR3, the DNA is TGCAGCGTTGAAGGGCGTTATCGGGGTATTCAGTACTTC. The encoded protein is CSVEGRYRGIQYF. Complete variable domain (other parts from reference TRBV29-1 and TRBJ2-4): SAVISQKPSRDICQRGTSLTIQCQVDSQVTMMFWYRQQPGQSLTLIATANQGSEATYESGFVIDKFPISRPNLTFSTLTVSNMSPEDSSIYLCSVEGRYRGIQYFGAGTRLSVL.

This clone was counted a few times. The V call is TRBV12-5, the J call TRBJ1-1; 8 nucleotides line up with TRBD1. There are 14 residues in the CDR3. V lost 6 bases, J lost 0 bases, and 3 bases stayed unmatched. Germline values: CDR1 LGHNT, CDR2 FRNRAP. The DNA of the CDR3 is TGTGCTAGTGGGGGACAGGTTATGAACACTGAAGCTTTCTTT. This translates into CASGGQVMNTEAFF.

The rearrangement links TRBV5-1 to TRBJ2-5; 10 bases agree with TRBD2. With V trimmed by 0 bases and J by 4 bases, 0 bases remained unmatched. The CDR3 consists of 14 residues. Germline lookup yields CDR1 SGHRS and CDR2 YFSETQ. The DNA for the CDR3 is TGCGCCAGCAGCTTGGGACTAGCGGGAGAGACCCAGTACTTC. Protein product: CASSLGLAGETQYF.

The rearrangement links TRBV23-1 to TRBJ2-6, with 8 bases aligning to TRBD1. TRBV23-1 is annotated as an ORF whose role is uncertain. The V segment lost 7 bases and the J segment 4 bases; nucleotides outside the gene matches: 12. The CDR3 sequence is 17 residues long. The CDR3 nucleotides read TGCGCCAGCAACGCCCCGGGACAGGAAGCAGGGGCCAACGTCCTGACTTTC. Amino acids: CASNAPGQEAGANVLTF.

This clone was counted a few times. The chain links TRBV25-1 to TRBJ1-2; the match to TRBD1 covers 7 bases. The ends lost 5 bases at V and 8 bases at J; junction bases unmatched: 20. Per germline, CDR1 MGHDK and CDR2 SYGVNS. The CDR3 totals 17 residues. CDR3 protein: CASSKLPSTGVVGGYTF. CDR3 sequence (DNA): TGTGCCAGCAGTAAACTCCCCTCAACAGGGGTGGTTGGCGGCTACACCTTC.

The chain employs TRBV9 and TRBJ2-3, with TRBD2 identical over 7 bases. After removal of 2 bases from V and 6 bases from J, the junction contained 6 bases not matched to a gene. Germline CDR1 SGDLS, CDR2 YYNGEE. The CDR3 loop spans 14 amino acids. CDR3 residues: CASSVRTSGDTQYF. In DNA form, the CDR3 reads TGTGCCAGCAGCGTCCGGACTAGTGGGGATACGCAGTATTTT.

The chain recombines TRBV29-1 with TRBJ2-7; perhaps D is TRBD1 or TRBD2 (6 bases each). V gave up 7 bases and J gave up 0 bases, with 16 bases separating them. The CDR3 has 14 amino acids. Germline CDR1 reads SQVTM; CDR2 reads ANQGSEA. Here the CDR3 DNA reads TGCAGCGGAACGACCGGAGGGGGCTCCTACGAGCAGTACTTC. Protein: CSGTTGGGSYEQYF.

This chain joins TRBV5-4 and TRBJ2-7; TRBD1 aligns across 9 bases. Germline trimming cut 3 bases from V and 7 bases from J; bases unmatched to any gene: 8. Germline V gene lookup returns CDR1 SGHNT and CDR2 YYREEE (reference sequence). This CDR3 region has 14 residues. In nucleotides, the CDR3 is TGTGCCAGCAGCTACCCGGGACAGGGAAGGGAGCAGTACTTC. Its protein product is CASSYPGQGREQYF.

The chain joins TRBV9 to TRBJ1-4; D unresolved. Per germline, CDR1 SGDLS and CDR2 YYNGEE. The length of the CDR3 is 14 residues. Trimming stripped 0 bases from V and 4 bases from J, with 7 bases between. The CDR3 is CASSVDWVNEKLFF. CDR3 in DNA: TGTGCCAGCAGCGTAGATTGGGTTAATGAAAAACTGTTTTTT.

This chain connects TRBV19 to TRBJ1-2; D is uncertain. The V gene lost 5 bases and the J gene lost 6 bases, with 13 bases spanning the gap. CDR1 is LNHDA and CDR2 is SQIVND in the germline V gene (reference sequence). The CDR3 runs 13 residues. The CDR3: CASSPMAGNGYTF. The CDR3 DNA reads TGTGCCAGTAGTCCCATGGCTGGGAATGGCTACACCTTC.

A few counts support this clone. The chain employs TRBV5-6 and TRBJ1-1; TRBD1 is a possible D gene (6 bases). CDR1 is SGHDT, CDR2 YYEEEE, per germline. The V and J ends lost 4 bases and 5 bases respectively, with 24 bases between them. This CDR3 comprises 17 residues. DNA for the CDR3: TGTGCCAGCAGCCTTTTAGGGGGGTCGGTAGGATTTACTGAAGCTTTCTTT. Translation: CASSLLGGSVGFTEAFF. Combining the CDR3 with reference TRBV5-6 and TRBJ1-1 gives the whole variable domain DAGVTQSPTHLIKTRGQQVTLRCSPKSGHDTVSWYQQALGQGPQFIFQYYEEEERQRGNFPDRFSGHQFPNYSSELNVNALLLGDSALYLCASSLLGGSVGFTEAFFGQGTRLTVV.

V gene TRBV7-6 combines with J gene TRBJ2-7; perhaps TRBD1 as D (5 bases). Germline CDR1 reads SGHVS; CDR2 reads FNYEAQ. The CDR3 is 12 residues long. Trimming left V 5 bases short and J 7 bases short, with 12 bases between. CDR3 protein: CASSASDKEQYF. CDR3 bases: TGTGCCAGCAGCGCCTCGGACAAGGAGCAGTACTTC.